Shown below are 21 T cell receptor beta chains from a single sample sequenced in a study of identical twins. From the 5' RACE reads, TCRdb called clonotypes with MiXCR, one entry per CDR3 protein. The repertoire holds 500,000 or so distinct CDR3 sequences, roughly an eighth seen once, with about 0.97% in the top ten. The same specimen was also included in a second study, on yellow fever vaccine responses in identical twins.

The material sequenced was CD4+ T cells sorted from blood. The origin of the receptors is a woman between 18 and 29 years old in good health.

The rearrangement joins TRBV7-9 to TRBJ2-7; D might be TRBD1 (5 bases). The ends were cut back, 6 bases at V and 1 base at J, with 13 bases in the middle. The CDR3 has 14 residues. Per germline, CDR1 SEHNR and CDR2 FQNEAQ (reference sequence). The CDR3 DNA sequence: TGTGCCAGCAGTGTGGATAGGGGTTCCTACGAGCAGTACTTC. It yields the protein CASSVDRGSYEQYF.

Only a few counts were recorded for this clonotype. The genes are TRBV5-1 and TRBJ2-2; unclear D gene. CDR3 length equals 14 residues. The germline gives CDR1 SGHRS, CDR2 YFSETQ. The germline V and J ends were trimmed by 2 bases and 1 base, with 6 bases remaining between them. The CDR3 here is CASSLTVNTGELFF. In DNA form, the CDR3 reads TGCGCCAGCAGCTTAACTGTGAACACCGGGGAGCTGTTTTTT.

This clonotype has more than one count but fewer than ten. CDR3 region: CASRQNLAYEQYF. DNA for the CDR3: TGTGCCAGCAGACAGAATCTAGCCTACGAGCAGTACTTC. The chain uses TRBV11-2 and TRBJ2-7; D uncertain. The V end was cut by 6 bases, the J end by 2 bases, with 11 bases between. Germline V lookup: CDR1 SGHAT, CDR2 FQNNGV. The CDR3 spans 13 residues.

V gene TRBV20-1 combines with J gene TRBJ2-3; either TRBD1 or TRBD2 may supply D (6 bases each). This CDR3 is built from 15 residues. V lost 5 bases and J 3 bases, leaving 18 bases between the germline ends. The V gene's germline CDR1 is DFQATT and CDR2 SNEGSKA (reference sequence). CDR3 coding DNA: TGCAGTGCTTACCCCGCGTGGGGGGCTACAGATACGCAGTATTTT. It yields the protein CSAYPAWGATDTQYF.

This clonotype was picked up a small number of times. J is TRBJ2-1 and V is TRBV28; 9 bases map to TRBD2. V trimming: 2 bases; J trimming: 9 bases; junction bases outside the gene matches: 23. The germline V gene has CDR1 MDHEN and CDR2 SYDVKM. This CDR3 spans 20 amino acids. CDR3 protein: CASSLKGGQINLSGGSEQFF. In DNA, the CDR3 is TGTGCCAGCAGTTTAAAGGGAGGACAGATCAACCTTAGCGGGGGAAGTGAGCAGTTCTTC.

CDR3 nucleotides: TGTGCCAGCCCCCCCTCGCAGTATTTT. Its translation is CASPPSQYF. V is TRBV27 and J is TRBJ2-3; D ambiguous. CDR1 is MNHEY and CDR2 is SMNVEV in the germline V gene (reference sequence). V dropped 8 bases and J dropped 10 bases, with 7 bases sitting between them. CDR3 length equals 9 residues.

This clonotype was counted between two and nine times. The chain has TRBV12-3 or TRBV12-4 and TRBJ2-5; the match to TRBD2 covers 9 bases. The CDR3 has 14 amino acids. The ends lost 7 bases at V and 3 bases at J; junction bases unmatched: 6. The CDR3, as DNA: TGTGCCAGCAACAGGCGGGGGGGTAAAGAGACCCAGTACTTC. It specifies CASNRRGGKETQYF.

The CDR3 sequence is CAWTGPGPYNEQFF. CDR3 sequence (DNA): TGTGCCTGGACAGGACCGGGACCCTACAATGAGCAGTTCTTC. The chain combines TRBV30 with TRBJ2-1; perhaps D is TRBD1 or TRBD2 (5 bases each). The V end was cut by 4 bases, the J end by 2 bases, with 12 bases between. Germline V gives CDR1 GTSNPN, CDR2 SVGIG (reference sequence). The CDR3 loop spans 14 amino acids. Full variable domain (missing parts from reference TRBV30 and TRBJ2-1): SQTIHQWPATLVQPVGSPLSLECTVEGTSNPNLYWYRQAAGRGLQLLFYSVGIGQISSEVPQNLSASRPQDRQFILSSKKLLLSDSGFYLCAWTGPGPYNEQFFGPGTRLTVL.

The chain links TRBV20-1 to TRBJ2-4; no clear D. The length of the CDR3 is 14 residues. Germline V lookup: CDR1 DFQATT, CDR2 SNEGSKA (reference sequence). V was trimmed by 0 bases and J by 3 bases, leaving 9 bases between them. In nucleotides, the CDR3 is TGCAGTGCTAGAGATTCGACTGGCAAAAACATTCAGTACTTC. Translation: CSARDSTGKNIQYF.

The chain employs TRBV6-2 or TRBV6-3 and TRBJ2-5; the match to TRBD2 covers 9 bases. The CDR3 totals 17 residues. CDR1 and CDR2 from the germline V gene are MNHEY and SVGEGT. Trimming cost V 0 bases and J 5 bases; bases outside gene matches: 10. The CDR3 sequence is CASSYSGGSGSRETQYF. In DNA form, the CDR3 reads TGTGCCAGCAGTTACTCCGGGGGTAGCGGGAGTAGGGAGACCCAGTACTTC.

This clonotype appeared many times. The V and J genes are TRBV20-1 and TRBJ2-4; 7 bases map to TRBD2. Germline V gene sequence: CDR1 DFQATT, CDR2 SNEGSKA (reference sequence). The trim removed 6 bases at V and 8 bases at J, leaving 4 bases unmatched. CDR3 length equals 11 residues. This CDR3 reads CSAREGDIQYF. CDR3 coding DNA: TGCAGTGCCAGGGAGGGAGACATTCAGTACTTC.

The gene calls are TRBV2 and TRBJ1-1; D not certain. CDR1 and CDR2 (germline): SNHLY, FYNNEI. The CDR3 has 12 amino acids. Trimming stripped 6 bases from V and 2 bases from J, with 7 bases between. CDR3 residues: CASRKTNTEAFF. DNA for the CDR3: TGTGCCAGCAGGAAGACAAACACTGAAGCTTTCTTT.

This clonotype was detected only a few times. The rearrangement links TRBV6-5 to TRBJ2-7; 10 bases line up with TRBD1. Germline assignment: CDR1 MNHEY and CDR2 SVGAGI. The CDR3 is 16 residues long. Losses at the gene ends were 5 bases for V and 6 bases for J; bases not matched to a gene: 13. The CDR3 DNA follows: TGTGCCAGCAGTCACGAACCCGGGACAGGGGCACTCGAGCAGTACTTC. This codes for CASSHEPGTGALEQYF.

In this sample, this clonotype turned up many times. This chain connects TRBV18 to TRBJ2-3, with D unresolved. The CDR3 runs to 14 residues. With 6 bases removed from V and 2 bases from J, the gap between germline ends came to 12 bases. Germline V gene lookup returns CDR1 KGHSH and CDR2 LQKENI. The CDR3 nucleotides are TGTGCCAGCTCCCGTAGTTCCTTCACAGATACGCAGTATTTT. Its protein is CASSRSSFTDTQYF.

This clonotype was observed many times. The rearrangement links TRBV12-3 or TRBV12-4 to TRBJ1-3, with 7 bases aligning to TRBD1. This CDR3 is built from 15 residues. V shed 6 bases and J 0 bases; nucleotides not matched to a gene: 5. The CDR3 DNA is TGTGCCAGCAGCAAGGGACAGACCTCTGGAAACACCATATATTTT. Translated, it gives CASSKGQTSGNTIYF.

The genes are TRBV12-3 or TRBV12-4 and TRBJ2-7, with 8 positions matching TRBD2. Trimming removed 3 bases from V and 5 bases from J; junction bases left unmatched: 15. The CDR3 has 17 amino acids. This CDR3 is CASSFLFAIGGAHEQYF. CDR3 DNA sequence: TGTGCCAGCAGTTTTTTATTTGCCATCGGGGGGGCCCACGAGCAGTACTTC.

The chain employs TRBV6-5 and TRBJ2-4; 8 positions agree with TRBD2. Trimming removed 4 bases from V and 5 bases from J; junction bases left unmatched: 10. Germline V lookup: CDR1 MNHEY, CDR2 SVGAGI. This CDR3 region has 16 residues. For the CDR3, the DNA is TGTGCCAGCAGTTCCTCCCCGGGACTAGGGGAAAACATTCAGTACTTC. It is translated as CASSSSPGLGENIQYF.

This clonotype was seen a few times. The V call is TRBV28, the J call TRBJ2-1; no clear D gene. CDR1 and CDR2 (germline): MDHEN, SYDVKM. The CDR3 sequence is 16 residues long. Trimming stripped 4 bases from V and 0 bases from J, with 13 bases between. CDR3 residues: CASSSLFFSSYNEQFF. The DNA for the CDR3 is TGTGCCAGCAGTTCCCTTTTTTTTAGCTCCTACAATGAGCAGTTCTTC. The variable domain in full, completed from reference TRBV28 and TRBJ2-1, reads DVKVTQSSRYLVKRTGEKVFLECVQDMDHENMFWYRQDPGLGLRLIYFSYDVKMKEKGDIPEGYSVSREKKERFSLILESASTNQTSMYLCASSSLFFSSYNEQFFGPGTRLTVL.

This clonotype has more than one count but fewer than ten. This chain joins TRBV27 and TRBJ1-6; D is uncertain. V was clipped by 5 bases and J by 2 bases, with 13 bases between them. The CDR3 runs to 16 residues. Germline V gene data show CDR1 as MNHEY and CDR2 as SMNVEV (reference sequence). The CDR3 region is CASSAYDLTYNSPLHF. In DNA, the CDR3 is TGTGCCAGCAGTGCCTATGATCTAACCTATAATTCACCCCTCCACTTT.

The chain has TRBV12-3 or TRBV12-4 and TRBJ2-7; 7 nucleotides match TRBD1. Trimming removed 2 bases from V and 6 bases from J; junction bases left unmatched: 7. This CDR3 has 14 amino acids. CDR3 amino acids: CASSLLQGSSEQYF. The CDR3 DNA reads TGTGCCAGCAGTTTATTACAGGGGAGTTCCGAGCAGTACTTC.

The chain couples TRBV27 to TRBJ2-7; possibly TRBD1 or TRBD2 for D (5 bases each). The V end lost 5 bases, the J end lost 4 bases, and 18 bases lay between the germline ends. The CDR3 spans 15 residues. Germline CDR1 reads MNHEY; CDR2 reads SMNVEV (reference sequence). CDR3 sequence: CASSPTIGTGYEQYF. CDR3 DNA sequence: TGTGCCAGCAGTCCGACAATAGGGACGGGTTACGAGCAGTACTTC.